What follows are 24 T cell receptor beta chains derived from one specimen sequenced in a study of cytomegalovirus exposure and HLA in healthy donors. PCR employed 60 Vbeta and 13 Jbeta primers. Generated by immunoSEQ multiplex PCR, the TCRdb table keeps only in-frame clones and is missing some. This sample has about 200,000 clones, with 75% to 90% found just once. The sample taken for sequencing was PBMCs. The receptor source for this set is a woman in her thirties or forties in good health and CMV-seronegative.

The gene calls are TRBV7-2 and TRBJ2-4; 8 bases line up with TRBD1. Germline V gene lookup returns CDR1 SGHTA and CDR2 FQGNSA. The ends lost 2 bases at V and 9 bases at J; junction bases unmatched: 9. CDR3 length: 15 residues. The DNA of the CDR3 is TGTGCCAGCAGCTTAAAGGGGCAGGGGGCAGTCATTCAGTACTTC. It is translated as CASSLKGQGAVIQYF.

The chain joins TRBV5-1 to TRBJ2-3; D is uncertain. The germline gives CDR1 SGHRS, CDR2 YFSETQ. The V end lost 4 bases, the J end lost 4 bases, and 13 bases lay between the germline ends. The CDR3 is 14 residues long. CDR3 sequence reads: CASSTTGSPDTQYF. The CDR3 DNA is TGCGCCAGCAGCACGACGGGTAGCCCAGATACGCAGTATTTT.

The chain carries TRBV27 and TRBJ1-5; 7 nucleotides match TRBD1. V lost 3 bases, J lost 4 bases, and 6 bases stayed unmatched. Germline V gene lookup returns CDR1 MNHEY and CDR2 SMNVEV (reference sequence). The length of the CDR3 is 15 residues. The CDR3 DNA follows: TGTGCCAGCAGTTTGCAGCCGGGACAGAATCAGCCCCAGCATTTT. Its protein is CASSLQPGQNQPQHF.

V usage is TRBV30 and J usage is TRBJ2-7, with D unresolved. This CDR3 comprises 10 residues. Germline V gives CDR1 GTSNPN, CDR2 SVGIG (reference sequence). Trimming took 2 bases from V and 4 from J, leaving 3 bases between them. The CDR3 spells CAWSSYEQYF. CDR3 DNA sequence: TGTGCCTGGAGTTCATACGAGCAGTACTTC.

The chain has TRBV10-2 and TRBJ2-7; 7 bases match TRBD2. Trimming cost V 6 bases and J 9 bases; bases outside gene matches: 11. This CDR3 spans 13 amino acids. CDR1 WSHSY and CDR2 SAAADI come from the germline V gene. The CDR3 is CASSVNSGGGQYF. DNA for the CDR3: TGCGCCAGCAGCGTGAACAGCGGCGGGGGGCAGTACTTC.

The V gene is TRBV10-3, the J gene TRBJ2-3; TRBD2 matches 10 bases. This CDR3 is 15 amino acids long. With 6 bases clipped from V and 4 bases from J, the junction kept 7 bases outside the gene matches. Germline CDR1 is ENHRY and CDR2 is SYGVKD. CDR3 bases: TGTGCCATCAGCTCTAGCGGGAGTTTTGCAGATACGCAGTATTTT. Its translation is CAISSSGSFADTQYF.

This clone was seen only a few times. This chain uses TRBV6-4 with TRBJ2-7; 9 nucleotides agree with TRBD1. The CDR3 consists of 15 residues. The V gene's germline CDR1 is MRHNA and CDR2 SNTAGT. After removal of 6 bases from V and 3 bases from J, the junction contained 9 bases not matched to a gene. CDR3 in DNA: TGTGCCAGCAGGGGGGACAGGGACCTTTACTACGAGCAGTACTTC. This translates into CASRGDRDLYYEQYF.

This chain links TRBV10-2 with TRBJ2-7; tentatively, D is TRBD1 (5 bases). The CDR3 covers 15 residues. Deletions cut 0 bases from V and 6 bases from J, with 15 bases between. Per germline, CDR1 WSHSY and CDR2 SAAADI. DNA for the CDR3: TGCGCCAGCAGTGAGTCATCCCCCAACCAGGGCGAGCAGTACTTC. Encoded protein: CASSESSPNQGEQYF.

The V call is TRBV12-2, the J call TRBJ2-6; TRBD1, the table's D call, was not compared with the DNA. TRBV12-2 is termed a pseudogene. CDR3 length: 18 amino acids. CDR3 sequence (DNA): TGTGCAAGTCGCTTACCACAGGTGGGTGCTCCTGGGGCCAACGTCCTGACTTTC. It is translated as CASRLPQVGAPGANVLTF.

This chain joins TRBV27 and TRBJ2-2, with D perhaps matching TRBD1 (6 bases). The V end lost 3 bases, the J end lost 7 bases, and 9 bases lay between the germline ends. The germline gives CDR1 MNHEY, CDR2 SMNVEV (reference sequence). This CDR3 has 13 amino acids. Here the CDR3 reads CASSFQQGGELFF. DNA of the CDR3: TGTGCCAGCAGTTTCCAACAGGGCGGGGAGCTGTTTTTT.

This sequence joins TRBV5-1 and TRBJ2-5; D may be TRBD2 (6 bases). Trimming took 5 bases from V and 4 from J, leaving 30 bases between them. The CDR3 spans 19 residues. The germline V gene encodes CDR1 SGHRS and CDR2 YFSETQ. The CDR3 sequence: CASRGLTEIDGSVGETQYF. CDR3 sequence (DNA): TGCGCCAGCAGAGGGCTTACAGAAATTGACGGGAGTGTAGGAGAGACCCAGTACTTC.

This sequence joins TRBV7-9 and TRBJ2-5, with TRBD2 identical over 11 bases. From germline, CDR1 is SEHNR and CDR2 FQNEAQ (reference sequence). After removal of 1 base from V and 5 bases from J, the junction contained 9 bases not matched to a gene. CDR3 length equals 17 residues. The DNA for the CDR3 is TGTGCCAGCAGCTTAGGTCTTAGCGGGAGGGCCGATGAGACCCAGTACTTC. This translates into CASSLGLSGRADETQYF. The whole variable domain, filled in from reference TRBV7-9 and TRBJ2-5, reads DTGVSQNPRHKITKRGQNVTFRCDPISEHNRLYWYRQTLGQGPEFLTYFQNEAQLEKSRLLSDRFSAERPKGSFSTLEIQRTEQGDSAMYLCASSLGLSGRADETQYFGPGTRLLVL.

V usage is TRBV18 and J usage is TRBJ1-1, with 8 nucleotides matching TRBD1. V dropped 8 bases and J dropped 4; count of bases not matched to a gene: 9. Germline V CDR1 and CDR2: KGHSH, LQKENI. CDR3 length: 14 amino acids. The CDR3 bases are TGTGCCAGCCGACAGGGGCGGCAAGGCACTGAAGCTTTCTTT. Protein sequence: CASRQGRQGTEAFF.

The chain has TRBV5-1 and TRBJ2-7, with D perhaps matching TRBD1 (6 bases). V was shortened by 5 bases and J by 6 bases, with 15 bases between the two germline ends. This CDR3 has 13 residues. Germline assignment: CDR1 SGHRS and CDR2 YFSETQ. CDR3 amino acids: CASRTLGQAEQYF. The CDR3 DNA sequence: TGCGCCAGCAGGACCCTGGGACAAGCCGAGCAGTACTTC.

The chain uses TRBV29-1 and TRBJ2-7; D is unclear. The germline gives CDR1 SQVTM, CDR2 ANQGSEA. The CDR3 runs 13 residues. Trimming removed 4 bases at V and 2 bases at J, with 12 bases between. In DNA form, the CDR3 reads TGCAGCGTTGTGGGCTATGATCCCTACGAGCAGTACTTC. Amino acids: CSVVGYDPYEQYF.

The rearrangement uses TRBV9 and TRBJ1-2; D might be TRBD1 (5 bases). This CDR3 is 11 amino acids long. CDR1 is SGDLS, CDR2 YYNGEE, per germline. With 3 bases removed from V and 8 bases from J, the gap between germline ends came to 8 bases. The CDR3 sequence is CASSEGLGYTF. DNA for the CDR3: TGTGCCAGCAGCGAGGGGCTAGGCTACACCTTC.

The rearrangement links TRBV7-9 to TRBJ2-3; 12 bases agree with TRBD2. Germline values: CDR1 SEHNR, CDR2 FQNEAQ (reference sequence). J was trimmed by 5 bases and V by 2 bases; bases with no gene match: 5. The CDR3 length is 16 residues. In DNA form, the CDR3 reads TGTGCCAGCAGCTTATTCTCGGGACTAGCGGGAGATACGCAGTATTTT. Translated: CASSLFSGLAGDTQYF.

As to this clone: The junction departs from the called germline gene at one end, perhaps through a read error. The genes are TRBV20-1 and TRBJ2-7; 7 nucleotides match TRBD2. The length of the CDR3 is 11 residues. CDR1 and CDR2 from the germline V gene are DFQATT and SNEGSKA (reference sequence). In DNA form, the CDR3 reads TGCAGTGCTAGCTTCGGGGGGAGGAATGATTTC. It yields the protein CSASFGGRNDF.

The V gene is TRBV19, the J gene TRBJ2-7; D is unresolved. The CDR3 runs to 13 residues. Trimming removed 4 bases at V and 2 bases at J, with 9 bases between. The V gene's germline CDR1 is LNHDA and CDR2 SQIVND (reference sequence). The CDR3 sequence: CASSSYGAYEQYF. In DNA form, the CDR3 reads TGTGCCAGTAGTAGTTACGGAGCCTACGAGCAGTACTTC.

DNA for the CDR3: TGTGCCAGCAGCTTTGGGGCAGGGTACCAAGAGACCCAGTACTTC. Encoded protein: CASSFGAGYQETQYF. The chain has TRBV5-8 and TRBJ2-5; possible D gene TRBD1, 5 bases. Trimming removed 2 bases from V and 0 bases from J, with 11 bases in between. Per the germline V gene, CDR1 is SGHTS and CDR2 is YDEGEE. The CDR3 covers 15 residues.

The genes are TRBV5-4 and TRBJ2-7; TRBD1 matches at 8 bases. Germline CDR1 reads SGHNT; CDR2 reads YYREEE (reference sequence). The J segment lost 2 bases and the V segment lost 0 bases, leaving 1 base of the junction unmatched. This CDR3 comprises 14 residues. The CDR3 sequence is CASSLGTGPYEQYF. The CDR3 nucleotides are TGTGCCAGCAGCTTGGGGACAGGGCCCTACGAGCAGTACTTC.

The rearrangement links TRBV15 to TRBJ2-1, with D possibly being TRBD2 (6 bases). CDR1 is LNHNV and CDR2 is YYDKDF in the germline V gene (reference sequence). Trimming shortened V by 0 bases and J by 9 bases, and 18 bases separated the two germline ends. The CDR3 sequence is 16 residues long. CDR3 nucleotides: TGTGCCACCAGCAGAGATCCGGGAGCACCTTGGGGTGAGCAGTTCTTC. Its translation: CATSRDPGAPWGEQFF.

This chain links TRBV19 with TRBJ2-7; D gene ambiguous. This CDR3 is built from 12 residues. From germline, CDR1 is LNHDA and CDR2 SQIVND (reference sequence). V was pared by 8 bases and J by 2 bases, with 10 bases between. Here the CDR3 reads CASGGTAYEQYF. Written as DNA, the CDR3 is TGTGCCAGTGGTGGTACGGCCTACGAGCAGTACTTC.

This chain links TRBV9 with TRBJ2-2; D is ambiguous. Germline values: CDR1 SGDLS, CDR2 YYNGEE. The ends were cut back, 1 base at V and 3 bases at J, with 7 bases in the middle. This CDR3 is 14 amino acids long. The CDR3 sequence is CASSVLRDTGELFF. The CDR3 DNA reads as TGTGCCAGCAGCGTATTGAGAGACACCGGGGAGCTGTTTTTT.